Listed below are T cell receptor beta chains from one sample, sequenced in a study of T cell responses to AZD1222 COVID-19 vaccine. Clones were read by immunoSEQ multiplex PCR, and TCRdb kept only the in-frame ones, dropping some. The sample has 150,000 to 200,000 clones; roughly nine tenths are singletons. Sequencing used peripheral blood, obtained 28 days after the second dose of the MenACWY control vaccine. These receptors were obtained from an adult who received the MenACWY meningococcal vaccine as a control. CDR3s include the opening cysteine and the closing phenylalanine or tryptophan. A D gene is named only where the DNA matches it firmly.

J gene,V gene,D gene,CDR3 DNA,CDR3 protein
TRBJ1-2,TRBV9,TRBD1,TGTGCCAGCAGCGCCCTCTGGACAGGGGATTCTGGCTACACCTTC,CASSALWTGDSGYTF
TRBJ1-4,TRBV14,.,TGTGCCAGCAGCCAGACCAGAGGGCCAAAACTGTTTTTT,CASSQTRGPKLFF
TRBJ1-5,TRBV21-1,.,TGTGCCAGCAGCCGGGAGCCCCAGCATTTT,CASSREPQHF
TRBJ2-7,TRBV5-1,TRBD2,TGCGCCAGCAGCTTGGAGGGCGGGAGCCCTCCTTACGAGCAGTACTTC,CASSLEGGSPPYEQYF
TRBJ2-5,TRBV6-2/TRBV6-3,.,TGTGCCAGCAGTTTTTCTCCCGGTTTAGTAGCGGTACAAGAGACCCAGTACTTC,CASSFSPGLVAVQETQYF
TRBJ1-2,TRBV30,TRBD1,TGTGCCTGGAGCCTTGGTGACAGGGGGCGTCTGTATGGCTACACCTTC,CAWSLGDRGRLYGYTF
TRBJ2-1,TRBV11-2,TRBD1,TGTGCCAGCAGCTTAGGGGGGACAGGGTACAATGAGCAGTTCTTC,CASSLGGTGYNEQFF
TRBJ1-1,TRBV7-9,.,TGTGCCAGCAGACCAGGGTATACGAACACTGAAGCTTTCTTT,CASRPGYTNTEAFF
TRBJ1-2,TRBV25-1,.,TGTGCCAGCAGTATTTCTGCCGGGGGCTACACCTTC,CASSISAGGYTF
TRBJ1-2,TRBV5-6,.,TGTGCCAGCAGCGGATTGGGATTACTCGGGACAAGCTATGGCTACACCTTC,CASSGLGLLGTSYGYTF
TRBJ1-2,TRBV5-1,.,TGCGCCAGCAGCGCCGCAGGGAACAACTATGGCTACACCTTC,CASSAAGNNYGYTF
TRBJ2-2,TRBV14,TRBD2,TGTGCCAGCAGCCAAGATTTGGCGGGAGTCGTCACCGGGGAGCTGTTTTTT,CASSQDLAGVVTGELFF
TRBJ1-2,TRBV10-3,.,TGTGCCATCAGTGACCCGCGGGGGCAAGACTATGGCTACACCTTC,CAISDPRGQDYGYTF
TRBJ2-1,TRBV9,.,TGTGCCAGCAGCCCGCGTGGGGACTCCTACAATGAGCAGTTCTTC,CASSPRGDSYNEQFF
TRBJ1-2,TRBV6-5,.,TGTGCCAGCAGTTACCAGCTGCTTTTGGGCTATGGCTACACCTTC,CASSYQLLLGYGYTF
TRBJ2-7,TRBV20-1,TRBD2,TGCAGGGCCAGTAAGAGCGGGAGGCCAGACGAGCAGTACTTC,CRASKSGRPDEQYF
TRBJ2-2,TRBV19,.,TGTGCCAGTATGGGGAAGGACCGGGTCACCGGGGAGCTGTTTTTT,CASMGKDRVTGELFF
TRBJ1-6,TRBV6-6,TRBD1,TGTGCCAGCAGTTACTCAGACAGGGTAAATTCACCCCTCCACTTT,CASSYSDRVNSPLHF
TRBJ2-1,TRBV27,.,TGTGCCAGCAGTACCCCAGGAGGGCATGAGCAGTTCTTC,CASSTPGGHEQFF
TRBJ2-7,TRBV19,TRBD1,TGTGCCAGTAGTCCCCAGGAGACAGGGGGTCTGTACGAGCAGTACTTC,CASSPQETGGLYEQYF
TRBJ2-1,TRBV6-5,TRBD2,TGTGCCAGCAGTATGCCGGGACTACAGATGTTCTTC,CASSMPGLQMFF
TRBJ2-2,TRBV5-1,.,TGCGCCAGCAGCTTCGTGGGGAACGGGGAGCTGTTTTTT,CASSFVGNGELFF
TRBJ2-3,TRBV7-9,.,TGTGCCAGCAGCCAAAGACCGGACAGTAGCACAGATACGCAGTATTTT,CASSQRPDSSTDTQYF
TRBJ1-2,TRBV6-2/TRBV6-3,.,TGTGCCAGCAGTTACGCCCCGGACAGCCCGACCGGCTACACCTTC,CASSYAPDSPTGYTF
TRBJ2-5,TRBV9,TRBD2,TGTGCCAGCAGCGTTAAAGGACTAGCGGGGTGGGAGACCCAGTACTTC,CASSVKGLAGWETQYF
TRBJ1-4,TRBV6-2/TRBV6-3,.,TGTGCCAGCAGTTACTCGAGACAGTCTTACGAAAAACTGTTTTTT,CASSYSRQSYEKLFF
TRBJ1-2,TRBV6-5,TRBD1,TGTGCCAGCAGTAGCCGGGACAGGGGCTACTATGGCTACACCTTC,CASSSRDRGYYGYTF
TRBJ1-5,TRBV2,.,TGTGCCAGCAGCTCCGGGACATCCTATAGCAATCAGCCCCAGCATTTT,CASSSGTSYSNQPQHF
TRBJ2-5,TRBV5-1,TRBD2,TGCGCCAGCAGCCCCGGACTAGCGGGACAAGAGACCCAGTACTTC,CASSPGLAGQETQYF
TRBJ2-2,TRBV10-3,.,TGTGCCATCAGTGCCCGGGACCCCTACACCGGGGAGCTGTTTTTT,CAISARDPYTGELFF
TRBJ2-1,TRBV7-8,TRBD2,TGTGCCAGCAGCTGGACCTCCGGGAGGGGCAATGAGCAGTTCTTC,CASSWTSGRGNEQFF
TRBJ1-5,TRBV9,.,TGTGCCAGCAGCGTGGGGGGTAGCAATCAGCCCCAGCATTTT,CASSVGGSNQPQHF
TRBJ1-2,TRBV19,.,TGTGCCAGTAGTCCTACAACGGGGACGGTCGGCTACACCTTC,CASSPTTGTVGYTF